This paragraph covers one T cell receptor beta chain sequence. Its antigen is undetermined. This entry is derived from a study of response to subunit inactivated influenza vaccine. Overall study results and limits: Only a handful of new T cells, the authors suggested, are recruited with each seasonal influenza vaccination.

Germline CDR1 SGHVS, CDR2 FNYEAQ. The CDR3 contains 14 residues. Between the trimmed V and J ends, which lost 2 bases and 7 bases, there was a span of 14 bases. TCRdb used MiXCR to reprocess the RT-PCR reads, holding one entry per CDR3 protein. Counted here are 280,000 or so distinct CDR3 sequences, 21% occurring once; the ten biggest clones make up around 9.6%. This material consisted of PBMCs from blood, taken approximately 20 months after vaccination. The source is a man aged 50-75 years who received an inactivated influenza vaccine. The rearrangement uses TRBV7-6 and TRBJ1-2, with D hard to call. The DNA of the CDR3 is TGTGCCAGCAGCTTACAATCAAGAGATTCTGGCTACACCTTC. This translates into CASSLQSRDSGYTF.